These 19 T cell receptor beta chains originate from one sample sequenced in a study of blood T cell repertoires in COVID-19 (dated by TCRdb to 2018 to 2021). Libraries were constructed by the immunoSEQ multiplex PCR assay. The source is immuneACCESS, and TCRdb retained only in-frame sequences with V and J called. Part of the clones is not carried over; for the studies checked, unresolved V genes explain less than half of this, and the remainder is unexplained. The sample profile shows approximately 87,000 clones; around 88% of them were found once. Together, the top ten hold approximately 15% of the sample. The sample comprised peripheral blood. These receptors all come from a man between 65 and 85 years old with active or convalescent COVID-19.

The count of this clone is one. This chain connects TRBV18 to TRBJ1-1, with 7 bases aligning to TRBD1. CDR3 size: 15 residues. Per the germline V gene, CDR1 is KGHSH and CDR2 is LQKENI. Unmatched junction bases numbered 5, after V lost 3 bases and J lost 1 base. CDR3 in amino acids: CASSPGTVTNTEAFF. The CDR3 nucleotides read TGTGCCAGCTCACCTGGGACAGTGACGAACACTGAAGCTTTCTTT. The variable domain in full, with the rest retrieved from reference TRBV18 and TRBJ1-1, is NAGVMQNPRHLVRRRGQEARLRCSPMKGHSHVYWYRQLPEEGLKFMVYLQKENIIDESGMPKERFSAEFPKEGPSILRIQQVVRGDSAAYFCASSPGTVTNTEAFFGQGTRLTVV.

This rearrangement joins TRBV6-5 to TRBJ2-1; D is uncertain. Deletions cut 10 bases from V and 9 bases from J, with 13 bases between. The CDR3 consists of 11 residues. Looked up from germline, CDR1 is MNHEY and CDR2 is SVGAGI. The CDR3 region is CATRQVSEQFF. The DNA of the CDR3 is TGTGCCACCCGGCAGGTCAGTGAGCAGTTCTTC.

The rearrangement links TRBV28 to TRBJ1-3; D is perhaps TRBD1 (6 bases). This CDR3 comprises 15 residues. The ends were cut back, 3 bases at V and 3 bases at J, with 12 bases in the middle. Germline V gene data show CDR1 as MDHEN and CDR2 as SYDVKM. DNA of the CDR3: TGTGCCAGCAGTTTGGGGCAGGGGAGTGGAAACACCATATATTTT. Protein sequence: CASSLGQGSGNTIYF.

The CDR3 DNA follows: TGTGCCAGCAGCCAGTACTATGGCTACACCTTC. It translates to CASSQYYGYTF. The V call is TRBV28, the J call TRBJ1-2; D is unclear. Trimming removed 6 bases from V and 3 bases from J, with 5 bases in between. Germline V gene lookup returns CDR1 MDHEN and CDR2 SYDVKM. This CDR3 contains 11 residues.

This chain connects TRBV6-5 to TRBJ2-1, with D maybe TRBD2 (5 bases). CDR1 is MNHEY and CDR2 is SVGAGI in the germline V gene. V was trimmed by 0 bases and J by 7 bases, leaving 16 bases between them. The CDR3 consists of 16 residues. The CDR3: CASSYSGDGNKNEQFF. In DNA form, the CDR3 reads TGTGCCAGCAGTTACTCGGGAGACGGGAACAAGAATGAGCAGTTCTTC.

The chain joins TRBV10-3 to TRBJ1-4; no clear D. Between the trimmed V and J ends, which lost 5 bases and 0 bases, there was a span of 7 bases. The CDR3 totals 14 residues. Germline assignment: CDR1 ENHRY and CDR2 SYGVKD. CDR3 DNA: TGTGCCATCAGTATTCTCCCAACTAATGAAAAACTGTTTTTT. Translated: CAISILPTNEKLFF.

This clone was recorded once. A junction boundary mismatches the germline segment, possibly from a read error. Other DNA sequences in this specimen translate into the identical CDR3. The rearrangement joins TRBV5-1 to TRBJ1-1; 9 bases are shared with TRBD1. This CDR3 is built from 13 residues. Germline values: CDR1 SGHRS, CDR2 YFSETQ. The CDR3 protein is CASSFTGGTEAFF. CDR3 nucleotides: TGCGCCAGCAGCTTCACAGGGGGCACTGAAGCTTTCTTC.

The rearrangement uses TRBV28 and TRBJ2-7, with a weak D call TRBD1 (5 bases). V lost 5 bases, J lost 3 bases, and 14 bases lay in between. The CDR3 length is 14 residues. CDR1 and CDR2 from the germline V gene are MDHEN and SYDVKM. CDR3 sequence reads: CASSLRQWSYEQYF. The CDR3 DNA is TGTGCCAGCAGTCTAAGACAGTGGAGCTACGAGCAGTACTTC.

The table lists this clone with a few counts. J is TRBJ1-2 and V is TRBV7-2; TRBD1 matches 10 bases. J lost 8 bases, V lost 5 bases, and 14 bases had no gene match. The V gene's germline CDR1 is SGHTA and CDR2 FQGNSA. The CDR3 totals 16 residues. The CDR3 DNA reads as TGTGCCAGCAGCCCCACCAGCGGGACAGGGGCACGGGGCTACACCTTC. It is translated as CASSPTSGTGARGYTF.

The chain has TRBV6-1 and TRBJ1-3, with a tentative D call TRBD1 (5 bases). CDR3 size: 17 residues. Trimming took off 4 bases at V and 2 bases at J, with 18 bases between the two ends. Germline lookup yields CDR1 MNHNS and CDR2 SASEGT. In DNA form, the CDR3 reads TGTGCCAGCAGTGCCCTCAGGGTGGGAGGGCCTGGAAACACCATATATTTT. Translating gives CASSALRVGGPGNTIYF.

The V and J genes are TRBV19 and TRBJ2-7, with 7 bases identical to TRBD2. Germline V gene lookup returns CDR1 LNHDA and CDR2 SQIVND (reference sequence). The trim removed 4 bases at V and 2 bases at J, leaving 5 bases unmatched. This CDR3 contains 14 residues. In nucleotides, the CDR3 is TGTGCCAGTAGTACGGTAGCGGGTACCTACGAGCAGTACTTC. It specifies CASSTVAGTYEQYF.

In this sample, this clone turned up once. V gene TRBV21-1 combines with J gene TRBJ2-5; TRBD2, the table's D call, lacks a check against the DNA. TRBV21-1 is recorded as a pseudogene. This CDR3 region has 18 residues. CDR3 sequence (DNA): TGTGCCAGCAGCAAAGTGTCCCCTAGCGGGGCGATCCAAGAGACCCAGTACTTC. Protein sequence: CASSKVSPSGAIQETQYF.

The chain carries TRBV18 and TRBJ1-2, with TRBD1 identical over 10 bases. The CDR3 totals 14 residues. With V trimmed by 2 bases and J by 4 bases, 1 base remained unmatched. Per germline, CDR1 KGHSH and CDR2 LQKENI. CDR3 amino acids: CASSPGTGVYGYTF. The CDR3 DNA sequence: TGTGCCAGCTCACCAGGGACAGGGGTCTATGGCTACACCTTC.

V gene TRBV5-1 combines with J gene TRBJ2-1, with TRBD2 matching over 9 bases. This CDR3 has 14 amino acids. The germline V gene has CDR1 SGHRS and CDR2 YFSETQ. With V trimmed by 4 bases and J by 5 bases, 4 bases remained unmatched. The CDR3 loop reads CASSRTSANNEQFF. The CDR3 nucleotides read TGCGCCAGCAGCAGGACTAGCGCCAACAATGAGCAGTTCTTC.

V is TRBV5-6 and J is TRBJ2-7; D may be TRBD1 (6 bases). Germline-derived CDR1 and CDR2 are SGHDT and YYEEEE. The CDR3 extends over 15 amino acids. Trimming took 0 bases from V and 7 from J, leaving 17 bases between them. The CDR3 loop reads CASSLVGLPRGEQYF. The CDR3, as DNA: TGTGCCAGCAGCTTGGTAGGTTTGCCCAGGGGTGAGCAGTACTTC.

This chain joins TRBV4-1 and TRBJ2-7; 14 bases line up with TRBD2. The CDR3 sequence is 19 residues long. V was pared by 3 bases and J by 6 bases, with 16 bases of the junction left unmatched. Germline CDR1 and CDR2: MGHRA and YSYEKL. CDR3 loop: CASSHPGLAGGPLQGEQYF. In DNA form, the CDR3 reads TGCGCCAGCAGCCACCCCGGACTAGCGGGAGGACCCCTCCAGGGCGAGCAGTACTTC.

This chain links TRBV2 with TRBJ1-1; D is perhaps TRBD1 (5 bases). The germline CDR1 and CDR2 sequences are SNHLY and FYNNEI. The V gene lost 6 bases and the J gene lost 6 bases, with 14 bases spanning the gap. CDR3 size: 13 residues. CDR3 in DNA: TGTGCCAGCAGCGGGGGGGAAGGGGCTGAAGCTTTCTTT. Encoded protein: CASSGGEGAEAFF.

The V call is TRBV15, the J call TRBJ1-3, with 7 nucleotides matching TRBD1. CDR3 size: 17 residues. Per germline, CDR1 LNHNV and CDR2 YYDKDF (reference sequence). V gave up 1 base and J gave up 7 bases; unmatched junction bases: 13. This CDR3 is CATSRGVAGGIPNTIYF. The CDR3 DNA sequence: TGTGCCACCAGCAGAGGGGTCGCAGGGGGTATACCGAACACCATATATTTT.

This chain links TRBV7-2 with TRBJ2-1; TRBD1 matches at 10 bases. The CDR3 runs to 16 residues. Germline V gene lookup returns CDR1 SGHTA and CDR2 FQGNSA. Trimming cost V 3 bases and J 9 bases; bases outside gene matches: 11. CDR3 in amino acids: CASSLFTGQGLSEQFF. CDR3 nucleotides: TGTGCCAGCAGCTTGTTTACGGGACAGGGGCTTTCTGAGCAGTTCTTC. Based on the CDR3 plus reference TRBV7-2 and TRBJ2-1, the full variable domain is GAGVSQSPSNKVTEKGKDVELRCDPISGHTALYWYRQSLGQGLEFLIYFQGNSAPDKSGLPSDRFSAERTGGSVSTLTIQRTQQEDSAVYLCASSLFTGQGLSEQFFGPGTRLTVL.